This TCR beta chain appears in the sequencing data of a study of blood T cell repertoires in COVID-19. Overall study: The United States, Italy and Spain provided the acute and convalescent COVID-19 samples. PBMCs, B-cell-depleted T cells, or T cells were the source of the cDNA or gDNA that made up the material.

V was clipped by 2 bases and J by 4 bases; unmatched bases: 7. The CDR3 runs to 15 residues. Germline values: CDR1 MNHEY, CDR2 SVGAGI. The method was immunoSEQ multiplex PCR; TCRdb's version includes in-frame clones alone and lacks a portion of them. The sample has roughly 500,000 clones; 80% to 90% are singletons. In regard to this clone: Distinct nucleotide sequences in the sample also encode this CDR3.

The TCR was taken from a human donor in a cohort sampled during active COVID-19. Material: peripheral blood. This chain connects TRBV6-5 to TRBJ2-7; TRBD1 matches at 8 bases. In DNA form, the CDR3 reads TGTGCCAGCAGTTACCCCGGACAGGGCATATACGAGCAGTACTTC. Translated: CASSYPGQGIYEQYF.